The rows below give T cell receptor beta chains drawn from one sample of a study of T-cell reconstitution after alpha-beta-depleted transplantation in children. TCRdb re-called the PCR reads through MiXCR, storing one row per CDR3 protein. The repertoire holds hundreds of thousands of distinct CDR3 sequences, with about 9.9% as singletons. The sample here was peripheral blood, taken 180 days after TCRalphabeta/CD19-depleted stem cell transplant. These receptors all stem from a male patient aged 2-15 years who had a stem cell transplant for chronic granulomatous disease, so the T cells may come from the graft donor. Both conserved end residues are part of each CDR3. Fields, in order: D gene, V gene, clone size, J gene, CDR3 protein, CDR3 DNA. D genes are given only for firm matches. Clone size is stated in some rows and not others, as once, few, many or a class when expanded.

.	TRBV7-9	many	TRBJ1-1	CASSLGGTKEAFF	TGTGCCAGCAGCTTAGGCGGGACGAAGGAAGCTTTCTTT
TRBD2	TRBV27	.	TRBJ2-2	CASSPTGTSAYTGELFF	TGTGCCAGCAGTCCGACCGGGACTAGCGCGTACACCGGGGAGCTGTTTTTT
.	TRBV9	many	TRBJ2-2	CASSVDPGLTGELFF	TGTGCCAGCAGCGTAGACCCCGGGCTAACCGGGGAGCTGTTTTTT
TRBD1	TRBV12-3/TRBV12-4	many	TRBJ2-2	CASSLVDRGAGELFF	TGTGCCAGCAGTTTGGTTGACAGGGGGGCCGGGGAGCTGTTTTTT
.	TRBV29-1	many	TRBJ2-3	CSVRGANTDTQYF	TGCAGCGTCCGGGGGGCCAACACAGATACGCAGTATTTT
.	TRBV3-1	few	TRBJ2-1	CASSQKASTDQFF	TGTGCCAGCAGCCAAAAAGCGAGTACCGATCAGTTCTTC
.	TRBV12-3/TRBV12-4	many	TRBJ1-5	CASSFPDNNQPQHF	TGTGCCAGCAGTTTTCCGGACAACAATCAGCCCCAGCATTTT
.	TRBV7-6	many	TRBJ1-1	CASSLTENTEAFF	TGTGCCAGCAGCTTAACAGAAAACACTGAAGCTTTCTTT
.	TRBV5-1	many	TRBJ2-3	CASSLDSSTDTQYF	TGCGCCAGCAGCTTGGACAGCAGCACAGATACGCAGTATTTT
TRBD1	TRBV7-8	many	TRBJ1-6	CASSPWDRVESPLHF	TGTGCCAGCAGCCCCTGGGACAGGGTAGAGTCACCCCTCCACTTT
.	TRBV7-8	.	TRBJ1-1	CASSLAGRGHTEAFF	TGTGCCAGCAGCTTAGCCGGGCGGGGACACACTGAAGCTTTCTTT
.	TRBV6-1	many	TRBJ1-4	CASSILGGGNEKLFF	TGTGCCAGCAGTATCCTGGGCGGCGGAAATGAAAAACTGTTTTTT
.	TRBV5-1	.	TRBJ1-4	CASSPTEDEKLFF	TGCGCCAGCAGCCCGACAGAGGATGAAAAACTGTTTTTT
TRBD2	TRBV13	.	TRBJ2-1	CASSFGLAGTSSYNEQFF	TGTGCCAGCAGCTTTGGGCTAGCGGGGACAAGCTCCTACAATGAGCAGTTCTTC
.	TRBV28	many	TRBJ1-4	CATEDGNEKLFF	TGTGCCACCGAGGACGGCAATGAAAAACTGTTTTTT
.	TRBV30	.	TRBJ2-7	CAWSLAYEQYF	TGTGCCTGGAGTTTGGCCTACGAGCAGTACTTC
.	TRBV3-1	few	TRBJ2-1	CASSKTGSHNEQFF	TGTGCCAGCAGCAAAACCGGGAGCCACAATGAGCAGTTCTTC
TRBD1	TRBV12-3/TRBV12-4	.	TRBJ1-2	CASRPRDSLRANYGYTF	TGTGCCAGCAGACCCAGGGACAGCCTCCGGGCTAACTATGGCTACACCTTC
.	TRBV15	many	TRBJ2-3	CATSRDRSENTQYF	TGTGCCACCAGCAGAGATCGTTCGGAAAATACGCAGTATTTT
.	TRBV29-1	many	TRBJ2-1	CSVVLVAPYNEQFF	TGCAGCGTTGTTCTGGTAGCGCCATACAATGAGCAGTTCTTC
TRBD2	TRBV20-1	many	TRBJ2-7	CSARDLSGRGYEQYF	TGCAGTGCTAGAGATCTTAGCGGGAGGGGGTACGAGCAGTACTTC
.	TRBV20-1	many	TRBJ2-6	CSARGHYSGANVLTF	TGCAGTGCTAGAGGGCACTACTCTGGGGCCAACGTCCTGACTTTC
.	TRBV27	many	TRBJ2-1	CASSLLVGTTPNEQFF	TGTGCCAGCAGTTTATTGGTGGGGACGACGCCCAATGAGCAGTTCTTC
.	TRBV4-2	many	TRBJ2-1	CASSQEPGTSSYNEQFF	TGTGCCAGCAGCCAGGAACCTGGGACAAGCTCCTACAATGAGCAGTTCTTC
TRBD2	TRBV5-1	many	TRBJ2-3	CASSSSPSGVIPGDTQYF	TGCGCCAGCAGCTCATCGCCCAGCGGGGTTATCCCGGGAGATACGCAGTATTTT
TRBD2	TRBV29-1	many	TRBJ2-1	CSAAGLAGFEQFF	TGCAGCGCCGCGGGACTAGCGGGATTTGAGCAGTTCTTC
.	TRBV4-1	many	TRBJ2-2	CASSQTSDPRWELFF	TGCGCCAGCAGCCAAACGTCGGACCCTAGGTGGGAGCTGTTTTTT
TRBD1	TRBV5-5	many	TRBJ1-5	CASSLDGQGPGFNQPQHF	TGTGCCAGCAGCTTGGATGGACAGGGTCCAGGCTTTAATCAGCCCCAGCATTTT
.	TRBV7-2	many	TRBJ1-1	CASSFGGAQGEAFF	TGTGCCAGCAGCTTTGGGGGGGCGCAAGGTGAAGCTTTCTTT
.	TRBV20-1	many	TRBJ2-1	CSAPRQETRRINEQFF	TGCAGTGCCCCCCGGCAGGAGACCCGCAGGATCAATGAGCAGTTCTTC
.	TRBV20-1	many	TRBJ2-1	CSAPLTGEGNEQFF	TGCAGTGCCCCTTTGACGGGAGAGGGCAATGAGCAGTTCTTC
.	TRBV12-3/TRBV12-4	many	TRBJ1-5	CASSPRTNQPQHF	TGTGCCAGCAGCCCACGAACCAATCAGCCCCAGCATTTT
TRBD2	TRBV2	many	TRBJ2-7	CASSLDRAGTTTRRQYF	TGTGCCAGCAGTTTAGATAGGGCCGGGACTACTACGAGAAGGCAGTACTTC
TRBD1	TRBV20-1	many	TRBJ1-2	CSAHQTGPNGYTF	TGCAGTGCACATCAGACAGGGCCCAATGGCTACACCTTC
TRBD1	TRBV7-7	once	TRBJ1-4	CASSEGQGWEKLSF	TGTGCTAGCAGCGAGGGACAGGGCTGGGAAAAACTGTCTTTT
TRBD1	TRBV2	.	TRBJ2-5	CAKRGTGESLFQETQYF	TGTGCCAAAAGGGGGACAGGGGAATCACTCTTCCAAGAGACCCAGTACTTC
.	TRBV4-3	.	TRBJ2-2	CASSQDIGPNTGELFF	TGCGCCAGCAGCCAAGATATAGGTCCGAACACCGGGGAGCTGTTTTTT
.	TRBV7-2	many	TRBJ2-5	CASSTILRGRSIETQYF	TGTGCCAGCAGCACCATCCTCCGGGGACGGAGTATAGAGACCCAGTACTTC
TRBD2	TRBV20-1	many	TRBJ2-1	CSAREPGLANNEQFF	TGCAGTGCTAGAGAGCCGGGACTAGCGAACAATGAGCAGTTCTTC
TRBD2	TRBV4-3	few	TRBJ2-7	CASSQVGLAGVEQYF	TGCGCCAGCAGCCAAGTGGGACTAGCGGGGGTCGAGCAGTACTTC
.	TRBV15	many	TRBJ2-1	CATSRDRRNEQFF	TGTGCCACCAGCAGAGATCGGCGGAATGAGCAGTTCTTC
TRBD1	TRBV5-8	many	TRBJ1-3	CASSLESLRGPGNTIYF	TGTGCCAGCAGCTTGGAGAGTCTCAGGGGGCCAGGAAACACCATATATTTT
TRBD1	TRBV6-1	many	TRBJ1-5	CASSEQRTGGGIGLGNQPQHF	TGTGCCAGCAGCGAGCAACGGACAGGGGGCGGAATAGGATTGGGCAATCAGCCCCAGCATTTT
TRBD2	TRBV11-3	many	TRBJ2-1	CASSLVWSTSGRSSYNEQFF	TGTGCCAGCAGCTTAGTGTGGAGCACTAGCGGGAGGAGCTCCTACAATGAGCAGTTCTTC
.	TRBV4-2	many	TRBJ1-1	CASSPRWGNTEAFF	TGTGCCAGCAGCCCCCGTTGGGGAAACACTGAAGCTTTCTTT
.	TRBV18	.	TRBJ2-5	CASSPAGGDQETQYF	TGTGCCAGCTCACCGGCAGGGGGGGACCAAGAGACCCAGTACTTC
TRBD1	TRBV7-9	.	TRBJ2-7	CASSLSGTGASYEQYF	TGTGCCAGCAGCCTCTCCGGGACAGGGGCCTCCTACGAGCAGTACTTC
TRBD2	TRBV6-1	few	TRBJ2-3	CASSAGLTSTDTQYF	TGTGCCAGCAGTGCGGGACTAACTAGCACAGATACGCAGTATTTT
TRBD2	TRBV10-3	many	TRBJ2-5	CAISELGLAGGGDQETQYF	TGTGCCATCAGTGAGTTAGGACTAGCGGGAGGAGGAGACCAAGAGACCCAGTACTTC
.	TRBV24-1	many	TRBJ2-5	CATSTWDDRQETQYF	TGTGCCACCAGTACATGGGACGACCGCCAAGAGACCCAGTACTTC
.	TRBV12-3/TRBV12-4	many	TRBJ2-3	CASRKQVVETQYF	TGTGCCAGCAGGAAACAGGTGGTCGAGACGCAGTATTTT
TRBD2	TRBV15	many	TRBJ2-3	CATSGRLAGGRTDTQYF	TGTGCCACCAGCGGGAGACTAGCGGGAGGCCGCACAGATACGCAGTATTTT
TRBD1	TRBV20-1	many	TRBJ2-2	CSARDRGSTGELFF	TGCAGCGCAAGGGACAGGGGGTCGACCGGGGAGCTGTTTTTT